The 21 T cell receptor beta chains presented below share a single source sample, sequenced in a study of graft-versus-host responses after intestinal transplantation. Clones were read by immunoSEQ multiplex PCR, and TCRdb kept only the in-frame ones, dropping some. The sample includes tens of thousands of clones, 80% to 95% seen only once; the top ten take 5% to 6.5%. This material consisted of PBMCs, taken around 820 days after a first intestinal transplant, on the day of a second. The receptors originated from a human patient who received an intestinal transplant, so some T cells may come from the graft donor.

The J gene is TRBJ2-2, the V gene TRBV2, with D perhaps given as TRBD1 or TRBD2 (7 bases each). Trimming cost V 4 bases and J 2 bases, with 17 bases left between them. The CDR3 covers 17 residues. In germline, CDR1 is SNHLY, CDR2 FYNNEI. This CDR3 is CASSGWQGGINTGELFF. The CDR3 coding sequence is TGTGCCAGCAGTGGTTGGCAGGGGGGGATAAACACCGGGGAGCTGTTTTTT.

The chain employs TRBV9 and TRBJ2-3, with D tentatively TRBD1 (5 bases). From germline, CDR1 is SGDLS and CDR2 YYNGEE. The CDR3 is 13 residues long. The V end lost 4 bases, the J end lost 5 bases, and 11 bases lay between the germline ends. The CDR3 DNA sequence: TGTGCCAGCAGCCCCAGGGTGGGAGATACGCAGTATTTT. Protein: CASSPRVGDTQYF.

This clone was picked up a small number of times. V and J are TRBV9 and TRBJ2-2; no firm D call. This CDR3 is 12 amino acids long. Trimming took off 0 bases at V and 8 bases at J, with 5 bases between the two ends. Germline V lookup: CDR1 SGDLS, CDR2 YYNGEE. CDR3 protein: CASSVDGGELFF. Written as DNA, the CDR3 is TGTGCCAGCAGCGTAGACGGGGGGGAGCTGTTTTTT.

Remarks on this clone: The DNA is omitted, as the CDR3 cannot be located on it reliably, and the CDR3 follows TCRdb's listing. The chain employs TRBV28 and TRBJ2-5. From its first to its last residue, the CDR3 has 13 amino acids. CDR1 is MDHEN, CDR2 SYDVKM, per germline. CDR3 protein: CASSFGAGETQYF.

The rearrangement joins TRBV5-4 to TRBJ1-1; D gene ambiguous. Germline V gene sequence: CDR1 SGHNT, CDR2 YYREEE (reference sequence). The CDR3 length is 13 residues. V was cut by 6 bases and J by 3 bases, with 12 bases left in between. The CDR3 loop reads CASTTDGYTEAFF. In DNA, the CDR3 is TGTGCCAGCACCACGGACGGCTACACTGAAGCTTTCTTT.

This clone was seen only once. The rearrangement links TRBV6-5 to TRBJ2-7; unclear D gene. The germline CDR1 and CDR2 sequences are MNHEY and SVGAGI. CDR3 size: 14 residues. Between the trimmed V and J ends, which lost 0 bases and 2 bases, there was a span of 8 bases. The CDR3 sequence: CASSYSGPAYEQYF. For the CDR3, the DNA is TGTGCCAGCAGTTACTCCGGACCGGCCTACGAGCAGTACTTC.

This rearrangement joins TRBV9 to TRBJ2-7; no firm D call. V was clipped by 0 bases and J by 5 bases, with 12 bases between them. This CDR3 spans 14 amino acids. Germline CDR1 is SGDLS and CDR2 is YYNGEE. The CDR3 loop is CASSVGPPQHEQYF. Written as DNA, the CDR3 is TGTGCCAGCAGCGTAGGCCCCCCTCAGCACGAGCAGTACTTC.

This clone was seen only a few times. The gene calls are TRBV27 and TRBJ2-2; 7 bases are shared with TRBD1. Germline CDR1 reads MNHEY; CDR2 reads SMNVEV (reference sequence). The CDR3 is 15 residues long. The ends lost 5 bases at V and 0 bases at J; junction bases unmatched: 3. DNA of the CDR3: TGTGCCAGCAGTCCCGGGACAGCGAACACCGGGGAGCTGTTTTTT. Residues: CASSPGTANTGELFF.

The rearrangement joins TRBV6-1 to TRBJ2-2; the match to TRBD2 covers 9 bases. The CDR3 runs to 17 residues. The V gene end was trimmed by 1 base and the J gene end by 7 bases; junction bases not matched to a gene: 10. CDR1 is MNHNS, CDR2 SASEGT, per germline. The CDR3 sequence: CASSEGLAGGPNGELFF. CDR3 in DNA: TGTGCCAGCAGTGAAGGCTTGGCGGGAGGGCCTAACGGGGAGCTGTTTTTT.

This chain connects TRBV19 to TRBJ2-5; 12 bases are shared with TRBD2. TRBJ2-7 matches the DNA end more closely, so the J call is doubtful. CDR1 is LNHDA, CDR2 SQIVND, per germline (reference sequence). The CDR3 contains 15 residues. CDR3 in DNA: TGTGCCAGTAGCGTTGGACTAGCGGGAACCTACGAGCAGTACTTC. This encodes CASSVGLAGTYEQYF.

The genes are TRBV2 and TRBJ2-1; D not certain. CDR3 length equals 13 residues. V lost 4 bases and J 0 bases, leaving 4 bases between the germline ends. Germline assignment: CDR1 SNHLY and CDR2 FYNNEI. CDR3 sequence reads: CASSGVSYNEQFF. CDR3 nucleotides: TGTGCCAGCAGTGGTGTCTCCTACAATGAGCAGTTCTTC. The entire variable domain, with the rest obtained from reference TRBV2 and TRBJ2-1, is as follows: EPEVTQTPSHQVTQMGQEVILRCVPISNHLYFYWYRQILGQKVEFLVSFYNNEISEKSEIFDDQFSVERPDGSNFTLKIRSTKLEDSAMYFCASSGVSYNEQFFGPGTRLTVL.

The chain is built from TRBV5-1 and TRBJ2-2; 10 nucleotides align to TRBD1. Looked up from germline, CDR1 is SGHRS and CDR2 is YFSETQ. Trimming removed 0 bases from V and 7 bases from J; junction bases left unmatched: 6. CDR3 length: 16 residues. The CDR3 loop reads CASSLGDRGFGGELFF. Written as DNA, the CDR3 is TGCGCCAGCAGCTTGGGGGACAGGGGATTTGGCGGGGAGCTGTTTTTT.

The chain couples TRBV4-2 to TRBJ1-2; no reliable D call. Deletions cut 0 bases from V and 4 bases from J, with 9 bases between. The germline V gene has CDR1 LGHNA and CDR2 YNFKEQ. The CDR3 totals 14 residues. Written as DNA, the CDR3 is TGTGCCAGCAGCCAAGATGGCGGGAGCTATGGCTACACCTTC. Protein sequence: CASSQDGGSYGYTF.

V and J are TRBV28 and TRBJ2-7; D could derive from TRBD1 or TRBD2 (5 bases each). Germline V gene lookup returns CDR1 MDHEN and CDR2 SYDVKM. CDR3 length equals 17 residues. V was pared by 2 bases and J by 6 bases, with 23 bases between. This CDR3 reads CASSLTPGTGMRGEQYF. In DNA form, the CDR3 reads TGTGCCAGCAGTTTAACCCCGGGGACGGGAATGAGGGGCGAGCAGTACTTC. The full variable domain, completed using reference TRBV28 and TRBJ2-7, is DVKVTQSSRYLVKRTGEKVFLECVQDMDHENMFWYRQDPGLGLRLIYFSYDVKMKEKGDIPEGYSVSREKKERFSLILESASTNQTSMYLCASSLTPGTGMRGEQYFGPGTRLTVT.

This clone was detected only once. The sample contains more than one DNA sequence encoding this CDR3. CDR3 amino acids: CASSPGTGTYEQYF. In nucleotides, the CDR3 is TGTGCCAGCAGCCCCGGGACAGGGACCTACGAGCAGTACTTC. V usage is TRBV11-2 and J usage is TRBJ2-7; 9 bases map to TRBD1. Germline V gene lookup returns CDR1 SGHAT and CDR2 FQNNGV. After removal of 5 bases from V and 2 bases from J, the junction contained 4 bases not matched to a gene. CDR3 length: 14 residues.

The chain combines TRBV2 with TRBJ1-1; no definite D call. Trimming removed 4 bases from V and 0 bases from J, with 6 bases in between. The CDR3 extends over 13 amino acids. The germline V gene has CDR1 SNHLY and CDR2 FYNNEI. The CDR3 here is CASSGSMNTEAFF. The CDR3 DNA reads TGTGCCAGCAGTGGCAGTATGAACACTGAAGCTTTCTTT. The variable domain in full, with the rest retrieved from reference TRBV2 and TRBJ1-1, is EPEVTQTPSHQVTQMGQEVILRCVPISNHLYFYWYRQILGQKVEFLVSFYNNEISEKSEIFDDQFSVERPDGSNFTLKIRSTKLEDSAMYFCASSGSMNTEAFFGQGTRLTVV.

The chain recombines TRBV5-4 with TRBJ2-5; D tentatively fits TRBD1 or TRBD2 (5 bases each). This CDR3 region has 15 residues. V dropped 4 bases and J dropped 5 bases, with 18 bases sitting between them. Germline V CDR1 and CDR2: SGHNT, YYREEE (reference sequence). CDR3 in DNA: TGTGCCAGCAGCCCCGGGGCGTCAGGTTGGGAGACCCAGTACTTC. Protein product: CASSPGASGWETQYF.

The V and J genes are TRBV5-1 and TRBJ2-1; TRBD2 matches at 11 bases. Trimming took 4 bases from V and 4 from J; bases not matched to a gene: 4. Germline CDR1 and CDR2: SGHRS and YFSETQ. The CDR3 has 15 amino acids. CDR3 sequence: CASSPGTSGYNEQFF. The DNA for the CDR3 is TGCGCCAGCAGCCCCGGGACTAGCGGTTACAATGAGCAGTTCTTC.

This clone was found once. A read error may produce the germline difference seen at one junction end. The chain couples TRBV5-1 to TRBJ2-1, with TRBD2 matching 12 bases. Germline values: CDR1 SGHRS, CDR2 YFSETQ. The CDR3 runs to 16 residues. The CDR3 loop is CASSSITGTSGPTSVF. The DNA for the CDR3 is TGCGCCAGCAGTTCTATCACCGGGACTAGCGGGCCCACAAGCGTCTTC.

The CDR3 here is CASSQSDLSGANVLTF. The CDR3 DNA reads as TGCGCCAGCAGCCAAAGTGACCTCTCTGGGGCCAACGTCCTGACTTTC. The chain has TRBV4-1 and TRBJ2-6; no definite D call. Germline assignment: CDR1 MGHRA and CDR2 YSYEKL. Between the trimmed V and J ends, which lost 2 bases and 0 bases, there was a span of 8 bases. The CDR3 loop spans 16 amino acids.

The V gene is TRBV6-1, the J gene TRBJ2-5; TRBD2 is a possible D gene (5 bases). The CDR3 runs to 14 residues. V was clipped by 4 bases and J by 5 bases, with 14 bases between them. The germline V gene has CDR1 MNHNS and CDR2 SASEGT. CDR3 sequence reads: CASSGFGVGETQYF. For the CDR3, the DNA is TGTGCCAGCAGTGGGTTCGGGGTTGGTGAGACCCAGTACTTC.